The 18 T cell receptor beta chains in this list originate from one sample, sequenced in a study of blood T cell repertoires in COVID-19. Generated by immunoSEQ multiplex PCR, the TCRdb table keeps only in-frame clones and is missing some. The repertoire has about 98,000 clones, 84% of them found once; the top ten carry around 9.5%. Material for sequencing was peripheral blood. All receptors derive from a man aged 35 to 55 with active or convalescent COVID-19.

This chain uses TRBV5-3 with TRBJ2-4; 14 bases match TRBD2. TRBV5-3 is an ORF; its function is uncertain. V trimming: 4 bases; J trimming: 0 bases; junction bases outside the gene matches: 9. This CDR3 is 19 amino acids long. CDR3 nucleotides: TGTGCCAGAAGCGGACGGACTAGCGGGGGGCTAGTAGCCAAAAACATTCAGTACTTC. This sequence encodes CARSGRTSGGLVAKNIQYF.

The genes are TRBV5-3 and TRBJ1-1; 7 bases map to TRBD1. TRBV5-3 qualifies as an ORF whose function is uncertain. The CDR3 loop spans 14 amino acids. The V and J ends lost 3 bases and 4 bases, in that order; junction bases with no gene match: 6. This chain's CDR3 is CARSSQQGRTEAFF. The CDR3 DNA follows: TGTGCCAGAAGCTCCCAACAGGGGCGCACTGAAGCTTTCTTT.

The chain links TRBV15 to TRBJ2-7; a weak D match, TRBD1 (7 bases). V lost 0 bases to trimming and J lost 7 bases, with 16 bases between them. This CDR3 contains 15 residues. CDR1 is LNHNV and CDR2 is YYDKDF in the germline V gene (reference sequence). The CDR3 bases are TGTGCCACCAGCAGAGATCTGGAGGGGGCGAAAGAGCAGTACTTC. Translation gives CATSRDLEGAKEQYF.

In nucleotides, the CDR3 is TGCGCCAGCAGCTCGACCGCAGGTACCTACGAGCAGTACTTC. It is translated as CASSSTAGTYEQYF. The chain is built from TRBV5-1 and TRBJ2-7; D is ambiguous. Germline CDR1 and CDR2: SGHRS and YFSETQ. The germline V and J ends were trimmed by 3 bases and 2 bases, with 12 bases remaining between them. This CDR3 contains 14 residues.

The rearrangement links TRBV7-9 to TRBJ2-5; 8 positions agree with TRBD1. With 2 bases clipped from V and 5 bases from J, the junction kept 13 bases outside the gene matches. This CDR3 has 17 amino acids. Germline V gene data show CDR1 as SEHNR and CDR2 as FQNEAQ (reference sequence). CDR3 nucleotides: TGTGCCAGCAGCTTAATTCCGGGCAGGGGGCGAGGGGAGACCCAGTACTTC. Its translation: CASSLIPGRGRGETQYF.

J is TRBJ2-1 and V is TRBV11-2; 9 bases are a match to TRBD2. Germline V gives CDR1 SGHAT, CDR2 FQNNGV. The junction had 9 bases not matched to a gene; V was cut back by 1 base and J by 2 bases. The CDR3 sequence is 18 residues long. The CDR3 loop is CASSLVGRGGLPYNEQFF. CDR3 DNA: TGTGCCAGCAGCTTAGTCGGGCGGGGGGGCCTCCCCTACAATGAGCAGTTCTTC.

The V and J genes are TRBV6-1 and TRBJ1-1; D uncertain. This CDR3 is built from 12 residues. Germline loops: CDR1 MNHNS, CDR2 SASEGT. The V end was cut by 3 bases, the J end by 3 bases, with 5 bases between. The CDR3 coding sequence is TGTGCCAGCAGTGAGGAGGACACTGAAGCTTTCTTT. Residues: CASSEEDTEAFF.

The genes are TRBV6-5 and TRBJ2-5; D is uncertain. Trimming stripped 10 bases from V and 5 bases from J, with 8 bases between. Germline V gives CDR1 MNHEY, CDR2 SVGAGI. The CDR3 runs to 10 residues. Here the CDR3 DNA reads TGTGCCACCACGCAGGAGACCCAGTACTTC. This encodes CATTQETQYF.

The V call is TRBV19, the J call TRBJ1-3; 7 bases match TRBD1. Germline CDR1 reads LNHDA; CDR2 reads SQIVND (reference sequence). V lost 7 bases and J lost 4; bases outside the gene matches: 7. This CDR3 is 14 amino acids long. The DNA of the CDR3 is TGTGCCAGTACCCCAAGGGGGCTCGGAAACACCATATATTTT. This codes for CASTPRGLGNTIYF.

V usage is TRBV6-2 or TRBV6-3 and J usage is TRBJ2-7, with D possibly matching TRBD1 (5 bases). The CDR3 runs 14 residues. Germline V gives CDR1 MNHEY, CDR2 SVGEGT. Between the trimmed V and J ends, which lost 4 bases and 2 bases, there was a span of 12 bases. This chain's CDR3 is CASSFQGRAYEQYF. The DNA of the CDR3 is TGTGCCAGCAGTTTTCAGGGCAGAGCCTACGAGCAGTACTTC.

The rearrangement joins TRBV6-5 to TRBJ2-7; tentatively, D is TRBD1 (6 bases). The CDR3 has 14 residues. The germline V gene has CDR1 MNHEY and CDR2 SVGAGI. V was pared by 6 bases and J by 0 bases, with 12 bases between. The CDR3 loop reads CASRPGTLSYEQYF. The CDR3 DNA reads as TGTGCCAGCAGACCCGGGACACTCTCCTACGAGCAGTACTTC.

The chain uses TRBV29-1 and TRBJ1-1, with TRBD1 identical over 7 bases. The CDR3 extends over 13 amino acids. The germline CDR1 and CDR2 sequences are SQVTM and ANQGSEA. With V trimmed by 5 bases and J by 0 bases, 3 bases remained unmatched. CDR3 region: CSVSGTVNTEAFF. As DNA, the CDR3 is TGCAGCGTTTCCGGGACAGTGAACACTGAAGCTTTCTTT.

The rearrangement uses TRBV5-5 and TRBJ2-2, with 9 bases aligning to TRBD1. The CDR3 totals 18 residues. J was trimmed by 5 bases and V by 4 bases; bases with no gene match: 15. Looked up from germline, CDR1 is SGHKS and CDR2 is YYEKEE (reference sequence). CDR3 nucleotides: TGTGCCAGCAGCCCGATGCCTGGGACAGGGAGGGGGACCGGGGAGCTGTTTTTT. This encodes CASSPMPGTGRGTGELFF.

V is TRBV12-2 and J is TRBJ1-1. TRBV12-2 is reported as a pseudogene. The CDR3 spans 18 residues. As DNA, the CDR3 is TGTGCAAGTCGCTTAAGGGCCGGGGCTTGGAGGGAGGTCTCTGAAGCTTTCTTT. Its translation: CASRLRAGAWREVSEAFF.

J is TRBJ2-1 and V is TRBV27, with a tentative D call TRBD1 (7 bases). V was shortened by 6 bases and J by 6 bases, with 24 bases between the two germline ends. Germline V lookup: CDR1 MNHEY, CDR2 SMNVEV (reference sequence). The CDR3 covers 17 residues. CDR3 DNA sequence: TGTGCCAGCAGGTCGGGGGATTTGGGACAGAGTCGCAATGAGCAGTTCTTC. Encoded protein: CASRSGDLGQSRNEQFF.

The rearrangement uses TRBV6-5 and TRBJ1-2; no firm D call. Looked up from germline, CDR1 is MNHEY and CDR2 is SVGAGI. With 2 bases removed from V and 7 bases from J, the gap between germline ends came to 11 bases. This CDR3 is 13 amino acids long. This CDR3 is CASSYRGRGGYTF. The CDR3 DNA is TGTGCCAGCAGTTACCGCGGGAGAGGTGGCTACACCTTC.

The rearrangement uses TRBV30 and TRBJ2-3; 7 bases are shared with TRBD2. V lost 1 base, J lost 7 bases, and 8 bases stayed unmatched. Germline CDR1 GTSNPN, CDR2 SVGIG (reference sequence). This CDR3 has 14 residues. CDR3 nucleotide sequence: TGTGCCTGGAGTGGGGAGGGGCACCTTTATACGCAGTATTTT. This gives the protein CAWSGEGHLYTQYF. The full variable domain, rest sourced from reference TRBV30 and TRBJ2-3, is SQTIHQWPATLVQPVGSPLSLECTVEGTSNPNLYWYRQAAGRGLQLLFYSVGIGQISSEVPQNLSASRPQDRQFILSSKKLLLSDSGFYLCAWSGEGHLYTQYFGPGTRLTVL.

The V call is TRBV25-1, the J call TRBJ2-1, with TRBD2 matching 8 bases. There are 14 residues in the CDR3. J gave up 8 bases and V 3 bases, and 6 bases lay outside the gene matches. Germline CDR1 reads MGHDK; CDR2 reads SYGVNS. The CDR3 region has the DNA TGTGCCAGCAGTGAGCCGGGGGGGCACGATGAGCAGTTCTTC. Translating it yields CASSEPGGHDEQFF.